The 13 T cell receptor beta chains presented below share a single source sample, sequenced in a study of PD-1 blockade in mismatch repair-deficient tumors. Clones were sequenced by immunoSEQ multiplex PCR, and TCRdb holds only the in-frame ones, with some missing. The sample contains 40,000 to 65,000 clones, 81% of which appear only once. This material consisted of peripheral blood, taken roughly 21 weeks after starting pembrolizumab. These TCRs come from an adult with mismatch repair-deficient cancer.

The chain employs TRBV19 and TRBJ2-7, with D possibly matching TRBD1 (5 bases). Germline CDR1 reads LNHDA; CDR2 reads SQIVND (reference sequence). V was pared by 6 bases and J by 5 bases, with 20 bases between. The CDR3 runs to 15 residues. The CDR3 DNA sequence: TGTGCCAGTAGGGACCGGCTGCAGGGTAGGGACGAGCAGTACTTC. Translating gives CASRDRLQGRDEQYF.

The CDR3 nucleotides are TGCGCCAGCAGACTAGGACAGCTGAACACTGAAGCTTTCTTT. Protein product: CASRLGQLNTEAFF. V and J are TRBV5-1 and TRBJ1-1, with TRBD1 as a possible D gene (6 bases). Germline CDR1 is SGHRS and CDR2 is YFSETQ. The CDR3 consists of 14 residues. Trimming left V 5 bases short and J 0 bases short, with 11 bases between.

This clone was seen only a few times. The chain combines TRBV5-1 with TRBJ1-1; D uncertain. The V gene lost 0 bases and the J gene lost 3 bases, with 0 bases spanning the gap. The germline V gene encodes CDR1 SGHRS and CDR2 YFSETQ. The CDR3 runs 11 residues. The CDR3 DNA reads as TGCGCCAGCAGCTTGGACACTGAAGCTTTCTTT. Its protein product is CASSLDTEAFF.

V gene TRBV6-5 combines with J gene TRBJ1-1; TRBD1 might be the D (6 bases). V was cut by 7 bases and J by 7 bases, with 16 bases left in between. Germline V CDR1 and CDR2: MNHEY, SVGAGI. The CDR3 covers 13 residues. CDR3 in amino acids: CASNGGPAGEAFF. The DNA of the CDR3 is TGTGCCAGCAATGGGGGCCCGGCTGGTGAAGCTTTCTTT.

Worth noting for this clone: Other DNA sequences in the same sample also yield this CDR3. J is TRBJ1-1 and V is TRBV13; 10 bases map to TRBD1. CDR1 and CDR2 (germline): PRHDT, FYEKMQ (reference sequence). The CDR3 consists of 14 residues. Germline trimming cut 5 bases from V and 5 bases from J; bases unmatched to any gene: 5. CDR3 protein: CASSPRTGGTEAFF. The CDR3 DNA is TGTGCCAGCAGCCCTAGGACAGGGGGTACTGAAGCTTTCTTT.

The rearrangement uses TRBV18 and TRBJ1-1, with unresolved D. This CDR3 contains 13 residues. V lost 3 bases and J 1 base, leaving 6 bases between the germline ends. The germline V gene encodes CDR1 KGHSH and CDR2 LQKENI. In DNA, the CDR3 is TGTGCCAGCTCACCGAGAGAGAACACTGAAGCTTTCTTT. Its translation: CASSPRENTEAFF.

The chain links TRBV5-8 to TRBJ2-7; D is perhaps TRBD1 (6 bases). This CDR3 is 15 amino acids long. CDR1 and CDR2 (germline): SGHTS, YDEGEE. Deletions cut 6 bases from V and 2 bases from J, with 18 bases between. The CDR3 DNA sequence: TGTGCCAGCACCATGATAGGCAGGGGAACCTACGAGCAGTACTTC. This encodes CASTMIGRGTYEQYF.

This rearrangement joins TRBV15 to TRBJ2-1, with TRBD1 identical over 10 bases. Germline V gene sequence: CDR1 LNHNV, CDR2 YYDKDF (reference sequence). The CDR3 has 14 residues. The J segment lost 8 bases and the V segment lost 6 bases, leaving 7 bases of the junction unmatched. The CDR3 DNA is TGTGCCACCAGTCGGGACAGGGGCGACTATGAGCAGTTCTTC. Its translation: CATSRDRGDYEQFF.

The V gene is TRBV2, the J gene TRBJ1-2, with D unclear. Germline V gene data show CDR1 as SNHLY and CDR2 as FYNNEI. This CDR3 has 15 amino acids. V was cut by 8 bases and J by 2 bases, with 18 bases left in between. CDR3 bases: TGTGCCAGCGCACTAATAGAGACCTCCAACTATGGCTACACCTTC. Encoded protein: CASALIETSNYGYTF.

The chain links TRBV7-2 to TRBJ1-1; unclear D gene. Per the germline V gene, CDR1 is SGHTA and CDR2 is FQGNSA. CDR3 length: 14 amino acids. V lost 4 bases and J lost 0, with 9 bases in between. CDR3 nucleotides: TGTGCCAGCAGCTCCCCCCAAATGAACACTGAAGCTTTCTTT. This gives the protein CASSSPQMNTEAFF.

CDR3 bases: TGTGCCAGCAGCTTAATTAATGGCGTTGAGCAGTTCTTC. Amino acids: CASSLINGVEQFF. The V call is TRBV11-2, the J call TRBJ2-1; no clear D gene. CDR3 length: 13 amino acids. CDR1 SGHAT and CDR2 FQNNGV come from the germline V gene. V shed 2 bases and J shed 9 bases, with 11 bases lying between them.

The gene calls are TRBV7-9 and TRBJ2-5; TRBD2 aligns across 8 bases. J gave up 4 bases and V 4 bases, and 2 bases lay outside the gene matches. CDR1 is SEHNR and CDR2 is FQNEAQ in the germline V gene (reference sequence). This CDR3 region has 13 residues. The CDR3 sequence: CASSWAGGETQYF. CDR3 DNA sequence: TGTGCCAGCAGCTGGGCGGGAGGAGAGACCCAGTACTTC. The whole variable domain, remainder taken from reference TRBV7-9 and TRBJ2-5, is DTGVSQNPRHKITKRGQNVTFRCDPISEHNRLYWYRQTLGQGPEFLTYFQNEAQLEKSRLLSDRFSAERPKGSFSTLEIQRTEQGDSAMYLCASSWAGGETQYFGPGTRLLVL.

This chain joins TRBV7-3 and TRBJ2-6; D remains unclear. This CDR3 contains 17 residues. Per germline, CDR1 SGHTA and CDR2 FQGTGA. Trimming cost V 1 base and J 1 base, with 11 bases left between them. The CDR3 is CASSLMPGSSGANVLTF. The DNA of the CDR3 is TGTGCCAGCAGCTTAATGCCAGGTTCGTCTGGGGCCAACGTCCTGACTTTC. The full variable domain, completed using reference TRBV7-3 and TRBJ2-6, is GAGVSQTPSNKVTEKGKYVELRCDPISGHTALYWYRQSLGQGPEFLIYFQGTGAADDSGLPNDRFFAVRPEGSVSTLKIQRTERGDSAVYLCASSLMPGSSGANVLTFGAGSRLTVL.